This TCR beta chain was observed in a study of PD-L1 blockade in urothelial cancer. Study-wide context: Samples of blood were analyzed 3 weeks (second dose) and 6 weeks after treatment start.

About this clone: Its antigen is not known.

As to time point: pretreatment peripheral blood. There were between 1 and 8 samples from each patient, taken pretreatment and on-treatment. Trimming stripped 4 bases from V and 0 bases from J, with 7 bases between. This CDR3 is 13 amino acids long. Germline CDR1 and CDR2: SQVTM and ANQGSEA. Study-level results: Tumor-associated TCR clones expanded more in blood at 3 weeks in patients with durable benefit.

The table came from immunoSEQ multiplex PCR; TCRdb's copy has only in-frame clones and leaves some out. This table holds 70,000 to 80,000 clones, roughly 80% found once. The sequencing here drew on PBMCs, taken around atezolizumab (anti-PD-L1) treatment. The source is a middle-aged man with urothelial cancer. The V call is TRBV29-1, the J call TRBJ1-3; D is uncertain. CDR3 residues: CSVVVRSGNTIYF. CDR3 coding DNA: TGCAGCGTTGTGGTGCGCTCTGGAAACACCATATATTTT.